The present TCR beta chain was sequenced within a study of T cells in Graves' hyperthyroidism and ophthalmopathy. Findings of the study overall: Peripheral blood also featured most of the thyroid clonotypes expanded above 0.001. Ophthalmopathy prediction by the model preceded onset by a median about 6 months.

Uncontrolled infection, other autoimmune disease, pregnancy or lactation excluded patients. Diagnoses were made from clinical symptoms, serum measures (thyroxine and TRAb), thyroid ultrasound and orbital computed tomography. This CDR3 has 16 residues. In germline, CDR1 is SGHAT, CDR2 FQNNGV. Germline trimming cut 5 bases from V and 8 bases from J; bases unmatched to any gene: 14. Amplified TCR beta CDR3 regions derived from RNA transcripts. RT-PCR in the first round (using the HTBI primer set) targeted the TCR CDR3. One entry per CDR3 protein results from TCRdb running MiXCR on the multiplex PCR reads. Found here are nearly 250,000 distinct CDR3 sequences, approximately 23% of them singletons; the top ten hold 30% to 40%. This clonotype has ten or more counts. The antigen is not known.

The chain couples TRBV11-2 to TRBJ1-2; TRBD1 matches at 10 bases. What was sequenced was blood. This sequence was found in a woman aged 40 to 50 with Graves' ophthalmopathy. CDR3 nucleotides: TGTGCCAGCAGCAATGCCAAGACAGGGGGCTTGGGCGGCTACACCTTC. It specifies CASSNAKTGGLGGYTF.